Following are 11 T cell receptor beta chains from one sample sequenced in a study of blood T cell repertoires in COVID-19. Sequenced by immunoSEQ multiplex PCR; TCRdb stores in-frame clones only, minus some. This table holds around 450,000 clones, about 90% found once. The specimen was PBMCs or T cells enriched from blood (not recorded which). These receptors all come from a man aged 18 to 35 who had recovered from COVID-19.

The rearrangement joins TRBV5-4 to TRBJ2-2, with TRBD2 as a possible D gene (6 bases). The ends were cut back, 10 bases at V and 4 bases at J, with 11 bases in the middle. CDR1 is SGHNT, CDR2 YYREEE, per germline (reference sequence). The CDR3 runs to 12 residues. The CDR3 nucleotides are TGTGCCGGACGGGGGTTCACCGGGGAGCTGTTTTTT. It is translated as CAGRGFTGELFF.

This rearrangement joins TRBV29-1 to TRBJ1-1; TRBD1 aligns across 8 bases. CDR3 length: 13 amino acids. J was trimmed by 4 bases and V by 2 bases; bases with no gene match: 3. Germline V lookup: CDR1 SQVTM, CDR2 ANQGSEA. This CDR3 reads CSVETGGGTEAFF. The CDR3 nucleotides are TGCAGCGTTGAAACAGGGGGGGGCACTGAAGCTTTCTTT.

J is TRBJ1-1 and V is TRBV18, with D possibly TRBD1 on 6 matching bases. From germline, CDR1 is KGHSH and CDR2 LQKENI. Trimming shortened V by 5 bases and J by 6 bases, and 13 bases separated the two germline ends. The CDR3 is made up of 13 amino acids. The CDR3 loop reads CASSGTGLAEAFF. CDR3 in DNA: TGTGCCAGCTCAGGCACAGGGTTGGCTGAAGCTTTCTTT.

V usage is TRBV30 and J usage is TRBJ1-3, with a weak D call TRBD1 (6 bases). Germline CDR1 reads GTSNPN; CDR2 reads SVGIG (reference sequence). Trimming took off 4 bases at V and 4 bases at J, with 11 bases between the two ends. CDR3 length equals 13 residues. CDR3 bases: TGTGCCTGGACCGGGACAAGAGGAAACACCATATATTTT. Its protein product is CAWTGTRGNTIYF. The entire variable domain, with the rest obtained from reference TRBV30 and TRBJ1-3, is as follows: SQTIHQWPATLVQPVGSPLSLECTVEGTSNPNLYWYRQAAGRGLQLLFYSVGIGQISSEVPQNLSASRPQDRQFILSSKKLLLSDSGFYLCAWTGTRGNTIYFGEGSWLTVV.

This rearrangement joins TRBV7-9 to TRBJ2-7; possibly TRBD1 for D (5 bases). V was pared by 10 bases and J by 4 bases, with 14 bases between. Germline V gene lookup returns CDR1 SEHNR and CDR2 FQNEAQ (reference sequence). There are 12 residues in the CDR3. CDR3 residues: CAISWGHYEQYF. As DNA, the CDR3 is TGTGCCATAAGTTGGGGCCATTACGAGCAGTACTTC.

V gene TRBV28 combines with J gene TRBJ1-1, with 12 nucleotides matching TRBD1. This CDR3 comprises 17 residues. With V trimmed by 2 bases and J by 3 bases, 7 bases remained unmatched. The germline gives CDR1 MDHEN, CDR2 SYDVKM. The CDR3 protein is CASSLTRDRGRDTEAFF. CDR3 in DNA: TGTGCCAGCAGTTTAACTCGGGACAGGGGGCGCGACACTGAAGCTTTCTTT.

For the CDR3, the DNA is TGTGCCAGCAGCTTAGACGGGACTGACAATGAAAAACTGTTTTTT. The encoded protein is CASSLDGTDNEKLFF. The J gene is TRBJ1-4, the V gene TRBV11-2, with D maybe TRBD1 (5 bases). The CDR3 runs 15 residues. The V gene's germline CDR1 is SGHAT and CDR2 FQNNGV. Trimming stripped 0 bases from V and 5 bases from J, with 10 bases between.

The V call is TRBV5-4, the J call TRBJ2-5; D is unresolved. Germline assignment: CDR1 SGHNT and CDR2 YYREEE (reference sequence). The V end was cut by 0 bases, the J end by 0 bases, with 3 bases between. CDR3 length: 13 amino acids. The CDR3 nucleotides read TGTGCCAGCAGCTTGGCTCACCAAGAGACCCAGTACTTC. It yields the protein CASSLAHQETQYF.

The rearrangement joins TRBV15 to TRBJ1-1, with unresolved D. V was cut by 0 bases and J by 5 bases, with 10 bases left in between. CDR1 is LNHNV, CDR2 YYDKDF, per germline (reference sequence). CDR3 length: 14 residues. CDR3 nucleotide sequence: TGTGCCACCAGCAGAGACCGGGTTTCAACTGAAGCTTTCTTT. Encoded protein: CATSRDRVSTEAFF. Full variable domain (remainder filled in from reference TRBV15 and TRBJ1-1): DAMVIQNPRYQVTQFGKPVTLSCSQTLNHNVMYWYQQKSSQAPKLLFHYYDKDFNNEADTPDNFQSRRPNTSFCFLDIRSPGLGDTAMYLCATSRDRVSTEAFFGQGTRLTVV.

V usage is TRBV7-9 and J usage is TRBJ1-1, with TRBD1 matching over 11 bases. This CDR3 has 16 amino acids. V shed 3 bases and J 10 bases; nucleotides not matched to a gene: 13. Germline V gene lookup returns CDR1 SEHNR and CDR2 FQNEAQ (reference sequence). CDR3 residues: CASSLAGTGGTVGAFF. Written as DNA, the CDR3 is TGTGCCAGCAGCTTGGCGGGGACAGGGGGTACTGTAGGAGCTTTCTTT.

J is TRBJ1-1 and V is TRBV2; tentative D call: TRBD1 (6 bases). The CDR3 is 14 residues long. Trimming pared 8 bases from V and 7 bases from J, leaving 20 bases between. Germline V CDR1 and CDR2: SNHLY, FYNNEI. The CDR3 loop reads CASDPLEGVGEAFF. The CDR3 DNA reads as TGTGCCAGCGATCCCCTTGAGGGGGTCGGTGAAGCTTTCTTT.